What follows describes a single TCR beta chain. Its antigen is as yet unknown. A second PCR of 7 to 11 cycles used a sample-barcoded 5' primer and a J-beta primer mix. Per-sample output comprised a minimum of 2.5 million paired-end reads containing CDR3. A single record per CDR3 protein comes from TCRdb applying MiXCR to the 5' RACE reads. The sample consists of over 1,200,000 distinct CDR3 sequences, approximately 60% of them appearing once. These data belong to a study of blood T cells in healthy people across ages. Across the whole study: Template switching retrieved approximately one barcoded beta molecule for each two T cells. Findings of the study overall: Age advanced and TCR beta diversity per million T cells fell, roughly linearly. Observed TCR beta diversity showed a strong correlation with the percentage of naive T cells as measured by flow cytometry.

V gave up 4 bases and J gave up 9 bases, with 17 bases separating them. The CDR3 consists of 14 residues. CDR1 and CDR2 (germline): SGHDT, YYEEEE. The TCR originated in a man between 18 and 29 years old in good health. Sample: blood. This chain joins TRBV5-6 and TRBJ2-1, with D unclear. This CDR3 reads CASSLRTALGEQFF. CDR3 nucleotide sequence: TGTGCCAGCAGCCTTAGGACGGCGCTTGGTGAGCAGTTCTTC.